This TCR beta chain was recovered during a study of early T cells in non-severe SARS-CoV-2 infection. Overall study: The chains were unpaired, and the sequenced material was bulk RNA from unsorted whole blood.

The germline V gene has CDR1 LGHNA and CDR2 YSLEER. The CDR3 has 14 residues. The V gene end was trimmed by 2 bases and the J gene end by 9 bases; junction bases not matched to a gene: 9. This clonotype was detected a few times. The target antigen is unknown. Whole-study results and caveats: VDJdb matching, biased toward anti-spike CD8 responses, missed private and CD4 specificities.

In the library, individual cDNA molecules carried attached unique molecular identifiers. TCRdb re-derived calls from the 5' RACE reads in MiXCR, one entry per CDR3 protein. The sample contains under 45,000 distinct CDR3 sequences, roughly 11% of which appear only once. The sequence derives from an adult who was a healthcare worker with PCR-confirmed SARS-CoV-2 infection or an uninfected control (not recorded which). Sequenced material: whole blood. This chain links TRBV4-3 with TRBJ2-5, with 7 positions matching TRBD2. Here the CDR3 reads CASSQLAGAAAQYF. CDR3 in DNA: TGCGCCAGCAGCCAATTAGCGGGTGCGGCGGCCCAGTACTTC.